Listed here are 23 T cell receptor beta chains from one sample, sequenced in a study of identical twins. TCRdb processed the 5' RACE reads anew with MiXCR; each CDR3 protein has one entry. The sample records about 190,000 distinct CDR3 sequences, less than 20% being singletons. Another study also made use of these data, one on T cells expressing NK-cell markers.

Sequences were obtained from CD8+ T cells sorted from blood. These receptors were obtained from a woman aged 18-29 years in good health.

This clonotype has more than one count but fewer than ten. The rearrangement uses TRBV5-4 and TRBJ2-1; D ambiguous. V was cut by 4 bases and J by 6 bases, with 11 bases left in between. The CDR3 runs 13 residues. In germline, CDR1 is SGHNT, CDR2 YYREEE (reference sequence). CDR3 sequence (DNA): TGTGCCAGCAGCGCGGACCTCCGCAATGAGCAGTTCTTC. This translates into CASSADLRNEQFF.

The CDR3 coding sequence is TGTGCCAGCAGACTACTAGCGGGGGGAACCTACGAGCAGTACTTC. Translated, it gives CASRLLAGGTYEQYF. J is TRBJ2-7 and V is TRBV12-3 or TRBV12-4; 12 bases agree with TRBD2. The CDR3 covers 15 residues. The ends lost 6 bases at V and 2 bases at J; junction bases unmatched: 5.

V is TRBV6-5 and J is TRBJ2-3; D is ambiguous. This CDR3 contains 13 residues. In germline, CDR1 is MNHEY, CDR2 SVGAGI. Trimming removed 2 bases at V and 2 bases at J, with 5 bases between. The CDR3 sequence is CASSYRFTDTQYF. The CDR3 nucleotides are TGTGCCAGCAGTTACAGGTTCACAGATACGCAGTATTTT.

The chain recombines TRBV6-5 with TRBJ2-3; D may be TRBD2 (6 bases). Trimming took 0 bases from V and 3 from J, leaving 13 bases between them. The CDR3 has 16 residues. CDR1 and CDR2 (germline): MNHEY, SVGAGI. CDR3 region: CASSYSDGRATDTQYF. The DNA for the CDR3 is TGTGCCAGCAGTTACTCGGACGGGAGAGCTACAGATACGCAGTATTTT.

The rearrangement uses TRBV20-1 and TRBJ1-2; D unresolved. Germline V gives CDR1 DFQATT, CDR2 SNEGSKA (reference sequence). CDR3 length equals 11 residues. The ends were cut back, 5 bases at V and 5 bases at J, with 9 bases in the middle. The DNA for the CDR3 is TGCAGTGCTGCTGTCCAATATGGCTACACCTTC. As protein: CSAAVQYGYTF.

The chain has TRBV13 and TRBJ1-6, with D tentatively TRBD1 (5 bases). Trimming left V 6 bases short and J 9 bases short, with 9 bases between. CDR1 PRHDT and CDR2 FYEKMQ come from the germline V gene (reference sequence). The CDR3 covers 12 residues. CDR3 in amino acids: CASRGELSPLHF. CDR3 DNA: TGTGCCAGCAGAGGGGAACTTTCACCCCTCCACTTT.

This clonotype showed up many times. The chain is built from TRBV3-1 and TRBJ2-7; D unresolved. V lost 4 bases to trimming and J lost 2 bases, with 18 bases between them. This CDR3 contains 16 residues. Germline V lookup: CDR1 LGHDT, CDR2 YNNKEL (reference sequence). CDR3 amino acids: CASSPNLGKEAYEQYF. The CDR3 nucleotides are TGTGCCAGCAGCCCGAATCTGGGAAAAGAAGCCTACGAGCAGTACTTC.

The genes are TRBV9 and TRBJ1-5; no firm D call. CDR1 and CDR2 (germline): SGDLS, YYNGEE. The CDR3 spans 13 residues. Trimming removed 4 bases at V and 10 bases at J, with 15 bases between. The CDR3 bases are TGTGCCAGCAGCTCTGAGGGCACGGAACCCCAGCATTTT. Amino acid sequence: CASSSEGTEPQHF.

This clonotype was seen a handful of times. J is TRBJ2-1 and V is TRBV3-1; 7 nucleotides line up with TRBD1. V trimming: 0 bases; J trimming: 3 bases; junction bases outside the gene matches: 2. The V gene's germline CDR1 is LGHDT and CDR2 YNNKEL (reference sequence). This CDR3 has 15 residues. In nucleotides, the CDR3 is TGTGCCAGCAGCCAAGATGGGACAGACTACAATGAGCAGTTCTTC. It encodes CASSQDGTDYNEQFF.

This chain joins TRBV3-1 and TRBJ2-5, with D possibly being TRBD2 (6 bases). Looked up from germline, CDR1 is LGHDT and CDR2 is YNNKEL (reference sequence). Trimming left V 0 bases short and J 5 bases short, with 16 bases between. CDR3 length equals 16 residues. The CDR3 spells CASSQDSAGIRETQYF. The DNA for the CDR3 is TGTGCCAGCAGCCAAGACAGTGCGGGGATTCGGGAGACCCAGTACTTC.

This chain joins TRBV12-3 or TRBV12-4 and TRBJ2-1, with 10 bases lining up with TRBD2. V lost 6 bases and J lost 8; bases outside the gene matches: 7. The CDR3 loop spans 14 amino acids. CDR3 protein: CASSSGLAEDEQFF. The CDR3, as DNA: TGTGCCAGCAGCTCTGGACTAGCGGAGGATGAGCAGTTCTTC.

The gene calls are TRBV10-3 and TRBJ2-7; 11 bases match TRBD2. Germline CDR1 is ENHRY and CDR2 is SYGVKD. This CDR3 comprises 14 residues. V gave up 6 bases and J gave up 3 bases; unmatched junction bases: 4. The CDR3 region is CAISLGLADYEQYF. In DNA, the CDR3 is TGTGCCATCAGCTTGGGACTAGCGGACTACGAGCAGTACTTC.

This clonotype turned up a few times. The rearrangement links TRBV12-3 or TRBV12-4 to TRBJ2-3; TRBD2 agrees at 7 bases. The CDR3 spans 14 residues. The V gene end was trimmed by 7 bases and the J gene end by 3 bases; junction bases not matched to a gene: 7. Written as DNA, the CDR3 is TGTGCCAGCATGATGGCGGGGGATACAGATACGCAGTATTTT. Residues: CASMMAGDTDTQYF.

This clonotype has a single count. This chain joins TRBV19 and TRBJ2-3; D remains unclear. The CDR3 totals 14 residues. V was trimmed by 6 bases and J by 4 bases, leaving 14 bases between them. Germline V gives CDR1 LNHDA, CDR2 SQIVND (reference sequence). CDR3 sequence reads: CASSRYPPPDTQYF. The CDR3 DNA is TGTGCCAGTAGCAGATACCCCCCCCCAGATACGCAGTATTTT.

This clonotype was observed a handful of times. The chain joins TRBV20-1 to TRBJ2-7; D gene uncertain. CDR3 length equals 13 residues. Trimming removed 5 bases from V and 2 bases from J, with 13 bases in between. The germline V gene has CDR1 DFQATT and CDR2 SNEGSKA (reference sequence). The CDR3: CSAPGGPTYEQYF. Written as DNA, the CDR3 is TGCAGTGCTCCCGGTGGGCCTACCTACGAGCAGTACTTC.

This clonotype was seen a handful of times. The chain links TRBV25-1 to TRBJ2-1, with TRBD2 identical over 9 bases. V lost 3 bases to trimming and J lost 7 bases; unmatched junction nucleotides: 10. Looked up from germline, CDR1 is MGHDK and CDR2 is SYGVNS. This CDR3 contains 16 residues. The CDR3 DNA reads as TGTGCCAGCAGTGACGGTAGCGGGGGAACGGGGAATGAGCAGTTCTTC. Translation gives CASSDGSGGTGNEQFF.

This clonotype occurred a few times. This sequence joins TRBV12-3 or TRBV12-4 and TRBJ1-1; 8 nucleotides match TRBD1. Trimming at V came to 7 bases and at J to 3 bases, leaving 10 bases not matched to a gene. This CDR3 has 15 residues. The CDR3: CASTDGQGADTEAFF. The CDR3 coding sequence is TGTGCCAGCACCGATGGCCAGGGGGCGGACACTGAAGCTTTCTTT.

The chain couples TRBV29-1 to TRBJ1-1; no clear D gene. The CDR3 has 12 residues. The ends were cut back, 4 bases at V and 0 bases at J, with 6 bases in the middle. CDR1 is SQVTM, CDR2 ANQGSEA, per germline. This CDR3 is CSVGLLNTEAFF. The DNA for the CDR3 is TGCAGCGTTGGTTTGCTGAACACTGAAGCTTTCTTT.

The rearrangement uses TRBV27 and TRBJ2-7, with TRBD1 matching 7 bases. The CDR3 spans 13 residues. Trimming cost V 3 bases and J 2 bases; bases outside gene matches: 1. Germline V gene data show CDR1 as MNHEY and CDR2 as SMNVEV (reference sequence). CDR3 region: CASSFQGAYEQYF. The CDR3 nucleotides read TGTGCCAGCAGTTTCCAGGGGGCCTACGAGCAGTACTTC.

The chain employs TRBV6-6 and TRBJ2-3; no definite D call. Trimming took off 5 bases at V and 6 bases at J, with 9 bases between the two ends. This CDR3 has 12 amino acids. Germline V gene data show CDR1 as MNHNY and CDR2 as SVGAGI (reference sequence). The CDR3 DNA is TGTGCCAGCAGTCATTCTTTGGATACGCAGTATTTT. Amino acids: CASSHSLDTQYF.

This clonotype has just a few counts. V usage is TRBV7-9 and J usage is TRBJ1-2; D not certain. V was shortened by 3 bases and J by 0 bases, with 8 bases between the two germline ends. Germline CDR1 and CDR2: SEHNR and FQNEAQ (reference sequence). This CDR3 spans 14 amino acids. Here the CDR3 reads CASSFSGANYGYTF. The CDR3 nucleotides are TGTGCCAGCAGCTTCTCTGGCGCTAACTATGGCTACACCTTC.

The chain uses TRBV15 and TRBJ2-7, with 8 bases lining up with TRBD1. Germline V gene sequence: CDR1 LNHNV, CDR2 YYDKDF (reference sequence). CDR3 length: 14 amino acids. The V segment lost 8 bases and the J segment 0 bases; nucleotides outside the gene matches: 6. In DNA form, the CDR3 reads TGTGCCACCGGTCGACAGGGGAACTCCTACGAGCAGTACTTC. Amino acids: CATGRQGNSYEQYF.

This clonotype was counted between two and nine times. This chain uses TRBV29-1 with TRBJ1-1; D uncertain. V lost 2 bases, J lost 1 base, and 5 bases lay in between. CDR1 and CDR2 (germline): SQVTM, ANQGSEA. The CDR3 is 12 residues long. The CDR3 region has the DNA TGCAGCGTTGAATTCAGGAACACTGAAGCTTTCTTT. This gives the protein CSVEFRNTEAFF. The whole variable domain, remainder taken from reference TRBV29-1 and TRBJ1-1, is SAVISQKPSRDICQRGTSLTIQCQVDSQVTMMFWYRQQPGQSLTLIATANQGSEATYESGFVIDKFPISRPNLTFSTLTVSNMSPEDSSIYLCSVEFRNTEAFFGQGTRLTVV.